Listed below are T cell receptor beta chains from one sample, sequenced in a study of cytomegalovirus exposure and HLA in healthy donors. Sequencing was performed with immunoSEQ multiplex PCR; in TCRdb, only in-frame clones are kept and a portion is missing. This sample has approximately 150,000 clones; around 86% occur once, and the top ten carry roughly 4.3%. Sequenced input: PBMCs. All receptors come from a man in his fifties or sixties in good health and CMV-seropositive. CDR3s include the opening cysteine and the closing phenylalanine or tryptophan. D genes are given only for firm matches. Rows give clone size only sometimes, using once, few, many, or a class for an expanded clone.

D gene: NA
J gene: TRBJ2-7
clone size: NA
V gene: TRBV7-3
CDR3 protein: CASSLSGGIEQYF
CDR3 DNA: TGTGCCAGCAGCTTATCTGGGGGGATCGAGCAGTACTTC

D gene: NA
J gene: TRBJ2-4
clone size: NA
V gene: TRBV6-5
CDR3 protein: CASRSGYGIQYF
CDR3 DNA: TGTGCCAGCAGATCAGGGTATGGCATTCAGTACTTC

D gene: NA
J gene: TRBJ1-1
clone size: NA
V gene: TRBV5-1
CDR3 protein: CASSSYRFNTEAFF
CDR3 DNA: TGCGCCAGCAGCTCATACAGGTTTAACACTGAAGCTTTCTTT

D gene: NA
J gene: TRBJ2-2
clone size: NA
V gene: TRBV29-1
CDR3 protein: CSVRDTDTGELFF
CDR3 DNA: TGCAGCGTTCGGGACACCGACACCGGGGAGCTGTTTTTT

D gene: TRBD2
J gene: TRBJ2-1
clone size: NA
V gene: TRBV9
CDR3 protein: CASSSGLAGGFGNEQFF
CDR3 DNA: TGTGCCAGCAGCTCGGGACTAGCGGGAGGGTTTGGAAATGAGCAGTTCTTC

D gene: TRBD2
J gene: TRBJ2-3
clone size: few
V gene: TRBV9
CDR3 protein: CASSVSPSGRGTDTQYF
CDR3 DNA: TGTGCCAGCAGCGTATCCCCTAGCGGGAGGGGCACAGATACGCAGTATTTT

D gene: TRBD2
J gene: TRBJ2-1
clone size: NA
V gene: TRBV9
CDR3 protein: CASSSSGTNHNEQFF
CDR3 DNA: TGTGCCAGCAGCTCTAGCGGGACCAACCACAATGAGCAGTTCTTC

D gene: TRBD2
J gene: TRBJ2-3
clone size: once
V gene: TRBV2
CDR3 protein: CASSLTDLAGGDTDTQYF
CDR3 DNA: TGTGCCAGCAGTTTGACGGACCTAGCGGGAGGCGACACAGATACGCAGTATTTT

D gene: TRBD1
J gene: TRBJ1-5
clone size: NA
V gene: TRBV6-6
CDR3 protein: CASSTGQGGQPQHF
CDR3 DNA: TGTGCCAGCAGTACAGGACAGGGCGGTCAGCCCCAGCATTTT

D gene: TRBD2
J gene: TRBJ2-5
clone size: NA
V gene: TRBV6-6
CDR3 protein: CASSPDGLARETQYF
CDR3 DNA: TGTGCCAGCAGCCCTGACGGACTAGCGCGGGAGACCCAGTACTTC

D gene: NA
J gene: TRBJ2-7
clone size: few
V gene: TRBV29-1
CDR3 protein: CSVDRLDTSSYEQYF
CDR3 DNA: TGCAGCGTTGACAGGCTGGATACTAGCTCCTACGAGCAGTACTTC

D gene: NA
J gene: TRBJ2-2
clone size: NA
V gene: TRBV5-6
CDR3 protein: CASSLGLAVNTGELFF
CDR3 DNA: TGTGCCAGCAGCTTGGGTTTAGCAGTGAACACCGGGGAGCTGTTTTTT

D gene: TRBD2
J gene: TRBJ2-1
clone size: NA
V gene: TRBV7-9
CDR3 protein: CSSSLGTSGRNEQFF
CDR3 DNA: TGTTCCAGCAGCTTAGGGACTAGCGGGAGAAATGAGCAGTTCTTC

D gene: TRBD1
J gene: TRBJ2-7
clone size: NA
V gene: TRBV28
CDR3 protein: CASRGQGLYEQYF
CDR3 DNA: TGTGCCAGCAGGGGACAGGGTTTGTACGAGCAGTACTTC

D gene: TRBD2
J gene: TRBJ2-3
clone size: NA
V gene: TRBV5-1
CDR3 protein: CASNDAGLAGTDTQYF
CDR3 DNA: TGCGCCAGCAACGACGCGGGACTAGCGGGCACAGATACGCAGTATTTT

D gene: NA
J gene: TRBJ1-5
clone size: few
V gene: TRBV4-1
CDR3 protein: CASSQRQPESGNQPQHF
CDR3 DNA: TGCGCCAGCAGCCAGCGACAACCCGAGAGTGGCAATCAGCCCCAGCATTTT

D gene: TRBD1
J gene: TRBJ1-4
clone size: NA
V gene: TRBV28
CDR3 protein: CASSLNRGEKLFF
CDR3 DNA: TGTGCCAGCAGTTTAAACAGGGGGGAAAAACTGTTTTTT

D gene: TRBD2
J gene: TRBJ2-1
clone size: NA
V gene: TRBV6-6
CDR3 protein: CASSLAGGLNEQFF
CDR3 DNA: TGTGCCAGCAGTTTAGCGGGGGGGCTCAATGAGCAGTTCTTC

D gene: TRBD1
J gene: TRBJ2-3
clone size: few
V gene: TRBV28
CDR3 protein: CASSFPARRSQGAPTDTQYF
CDR3 DNA: TGTGCCAGCAGTTTCCCCGCACGTCGCTCACAGGGGGCGCCCACAGATACGCAGTATTTT

D gene: TRBD2
J gene: TRBJ2-1
clone size: NA
V gene: TRBV5-1
CDR3 protein: CASSSGTSGYNEQFF
CDR3 DNA: TGCGCCAGCAGCTCAGGGACTAGCGGTTACAATGAGCAGTTCTTC

D gene: TRBD2
J gene: TRBJ2-3
clone size: NA
V gene: TRBV6-1
CDR3 protein: CASSVWGLAGKGTDTQYF
CDR3 DNA: TGTGCCAGCAGTGTTTGGGGACTAGCGGGAAAAGGCACAGATACGCAGTATTTT

D gene: NA
J gene: TRBJ2-5
clone size: NA
V gene: TRBV5-1
CDR3 protein: CASSATGFGQETQYF
CDR3 DNA: TGCGCCAGCAGCGCCACAGGGTTCGGCCAAGAGACCCAGTACTTC

D gene: NA
J gene: TRBJ2-1
clone size: NA
V gene: TRBV27
CDR3 protein: CASSPRVARSSYNEQFF
CDR3 DNA: TGTGCCAGCAGCCCCCGGGTAGCGCGGAGCTCCTACAATGAGCAGTTCTTC

D gene: NA
J gene: TRBJ1-5
clone size: NA
V gene: TRBV30
CDR3 protein: CAWSGGFNQPQHF
CDR3 DNA: TGTGCCTGGAGCGGGGGTTTCAATCAGCCCCAGCATTTT

D gene: TRBD1
J gene: TRBJ1-1
clone size: NA
V gene: TRBV7-2
CDR3 protein: CASSLVGPGQGNTEAFF
CDR3 DNA: TGTGCCAGCAGCTTAGTTGGGCCGGGACAGGGGAACACTGAAGCTTTCTTT

D gene: TRBD1
J gene: TRBJ2-6
clone size: once
V gene: TRBV11-2
CDR3 protein: CASSAGTGGPIYLTF
CDR3 DNA: TGTGCCAGCAGCGCCGGGACAGGGGGCCCCATTTATCTGACTTTC

D gene: NA
J gene: TRBJ1-1
clone size: once
V gene: TRBV28
CDR3 protein: CASSAWRRRGFLTTEAFF
CDR3 DNA: TGTGCCAGCAGCGCGTGGAGGCGGAGAGGGTTTTTGACCACTGAAGCTTTCTTT

D gene: TRBD1
J gene: TRBJ2-2
clone size: NA
V gene: TRBV9
CDR3 protein: CASSVGDSLTGELFF
CDR3 DNA: TGTGCCAGCAGCGTAGGGGACAGCTTAACCGGGGAGCTGTTTTTT

D gene: NA
J gene: TRBJ1-2
clone size: NA
V gene: TRBV30
CDR3 protein: CAWSVGELALYGYTF
CDR3 DNA: TGTGCCTGGAGTGTGGGAGAGTTGGCCCTGTATGGCTACACCTTC

D gene: TRBD1
J gene: TRBJ1-4
clone size: once
V gene: TRBV7-9
CDR3 protein: CASSFGGGSEKLFF
CDR3 DNA: TGTGCCAGCAGCTTTGGAGGGGGCAGTGAAAAACTGTTTTTT

D gene: NA
J gene: TRBJ2-7
clone size: NA
V gene: TRBV7-9
CDR3 protein: CASSPLVEQYF
CDR3 DNA: TGTGCCAGCAGCCCCTTAGTCGAGCAGTACTTC

D gene: TRBD1
J gene: TRBJ2-5
clone size: NA
V gene: TRBV30
CDR3 protein: CAWARGGGWQETQYF
CDR3 DNA: TGTGCCTGGGCACGAGGGGGCGGTTGGCAAGAGACCCAGTACTTC

D gene: TRBD2
J gene: TRBJ2-7
clone size: NA
V gene: TRBV6-5
CDR3 protein: CASSYSSSGSSYEQYF
CDR3 DNA: TGTGCCAGCAGTTACTCGTCAAGCGGGAGCTCCTACGAGCAGTACTTC

D gene: NA
J gene: TRBJ1-2
clone size: NA
V gene: TRBV6-1
CDR3 protein: CASSRTRDGYTF
CDR3 DNA: TGTGCCAGCAGCAGGACCAGGGATGGCTACACCTTC

D gene: NA
J gene: TRBJ2-6
clone size: few
V gene: TRBV30
CDR3 protein: CAWTRAGANVLTF
CDR3 DNA: TGTGCCTGGACCCGGGCTGGGGCCAACGTCCTGACTTTC

D gene: NA
J gene: TRBJ2-3
clone size: NA
V gene: TRBV6-5
CDR3 protein: CASSYHRVTSTDTQYF
CDR3 DNA: TGTGCCAGCAGTTACCACAGAGTAACTAGCACAGATACGCAGTATTTT

D gene: TRBD1
J gene: TRBJ1-6
clone size: NA
V gene: TRBV18
CDR3 protein: CASSPRTGGDSPLHF
CDR3 DNA: TGTGCCAGCTCACCGCGGACAGGGGGGGATTCACCCCTCCACTTT

D gene: NA
J gene: TRBJ2-5
clone size: NA
V gene: TRBV10-1
CDR3 protein: CASSESQGRETQYF
CDR3 DNA: TGCGCCAGCAGTGAGTCGCAGGGGCGGGAGACCCAGTACTTC

D gene: NA
J gene: TRBJ2-7
clone size: few
V gene: TRBV7-9
CDR3 protein: CASSISGTLYEQYF
CDR3 DNA: TGTGCCAGCAGCATCTCCGGGACACTATACGAGCAGTACTTC

D gene: TRBD2
J gene: TRBJ2-5
clone size: NA
V gene: TRBV6-5
CDR3 protein: CASTYRASGRETQYF
CDR3 DNA: TGTGCCAGCACCTACCGGGCTAGCGGACGAGAGACCCAGTACTTC

D gene: NA
J gene: TRBJ2-2
clone size: NA
V gene: TRBV29-1
CDR3 protein: CSANLGVSGELFF
CDR3 DNA: TGCAGCGCTAACTTAGGGGTATCCGGGGAGCTGTTTTTT

D gene: NA
J gene: TRBJ2-3
clone size: few
V gene: TRBV6-1
CDR3 protein: CASSLMQGSTDTQYF
CDR3 DNA: TGTGCCAGCAGTCTGATGCAGGGGTCCACAGATACGCAGTATTTT

D gene: TRBD2
J gene: TRBJ2-7
clone size: once
V gene: TRBV10-1
CDR3 protein: CASSGLAGEQQYF
CDR3 DNA: TGCGCCAGCAGCGGACTAGCGGGAGAACAGCAGTACTTC

D gene: NA
J gene: TRBJ2-7
clone size: NA
V gene: TRBV6-5
CDR3 protein: CASSYTQGWSYEQYF
CDR3 DNA: TGTGCCAGCAGTTACACACAGGGCTGGTCCTACGAGCAGTACTTC

D gene: NA
J gene: TRBJ2-3
clone size: NA
V gene: TRBV29-1
CDR3 protein: CSVEEFSDTQYF
CDR3 DNA: TGCAGCGTTGAAGAATTCTCAGATACGCAGTATTTT